These T cell receptor beta chains were read from a single sample in a study of blood T cells in healthy people across ages. TCRdb re-derived calls from the 5' RACE reads in MiXCR, one entry per CDR3 protein. The sample lists about 930,000 distinct CDR3 sequences; almost 30% were seen once. This sample was also put to use in a study of T cells of mothers and their children.

The sequencing sample was made of blood. The receptors stem from a woman between 40 and 50 years old in good health. The CDR3 runs from the conserved cysteine through the conserved F or W. D genes are given only for firm matches. A row's size may be missing; if present it is once, few, many or a size class.

cdr3_nt | cdr3_aa | j_call | v_call | d_call | clone_size
TGTGCCAGCAGTTTCGACAGGGGGTATAATGAGCAGTTCTTC | CASSFDRGYNEQFF | TRBJ2-1 | TRBV28 | TRBD1 | NA
TGTGCCAGCAGGGAATTGAACGAGCAGTACTTC | CASRELNEQYF | TRBJ2-7 | TRBV12-3/TRBV12-4 | NA | many
TGTGCCAGCTATGTTGGGGGGGACTATGGCTACACCTTC | CASYVGGDYGYTF | TRBJ1-2 | TRBV12-3/TRBV12-4 | NA | NA
TGTGCCAGCAGCTTAGTTCGAGGGGGGGCAGGTGATACGCAGTATTTT | CASSLVRGGAGDTQYF | TRBJ2-3 | TRBV7-6 | NA | few
TGTGCCAGCAGCTTGTACGGGGGACGGCTCGAGCAGTACTTC | CASSLYGGRLEQYF | TRBJ2-7 | TRBV5-6 | NA | few
TGTGCCAGCAGGAGAGGAGGGCGGGAAGATCAGCCCCAGCATTTT | CASRRGGREDQPQHF | TRBJ1-5 | TRBV25-1 | NA | NA
TGTGCCAGCAGTTCGCCTCACCAGGACAGATCCTCTGGGGCCAACGTCCTGACTTTC | CASSSPHQDRSSGANVLTF | TRBJ2-6 | TRBV28 | NA | many
TGTGCCAGCAGTGAAGGGAGCGGGGGGTACGAGACCCAGTACTTC | CASSEGSGGYETQYF | TRBJ2-5 | TRBV6-1 | TRBD2 | few
TGCAGTGCGCTTCATGACAGCAATCAGCCCCAGCATTTT | CSALHDSNQPQHF | TRBJ1-5 | TRBV20-1 | NA | few
TGCGCCAGCAGCCAAGTCGCCGGCAGCCAGCCCCAGCATTTT | CASSQVAGSQPQHF | TRBJ1-5 | TRBV4-3 | NA | NA
TGTGCTAGCAGCTTGACAGGGGTCACCGGGGAGCTGTTTTTT | CASSLTGVTGELFF | TRBJ2-2 | TRBV7-7 | TRBD1 | few
TGCAGTGCTTTTACTCCGGGACAGGGGTCTAAATCTTATGGCTACACCTTC | CSAFTPGQGSKSYGYTF | TRBJ1-2 | TRBV20-1 | TRBD1 | many
TGTGCCAGCAGTTCTTTTAGCGGGGGTTACGAGCAGTACTTC | CASSSFSGGYEQYF | TRBJ2-7 | TRBV28 | TRBD2 | NA
TGCGCCAGCAGCTGGGGACTAGCGGGGGCCTACTACGAGCAGTACTTC | CASSWGLAGAYYEQYF | TRBJ2-7 | TRBV5-1 | TRBD2 | many
TGTGCCACCAGTGATTTATCGACTAGCGGGTCCTACAATGGGCAGTACTTC | CATSDLSTSGSYNGQYF | TRBJ2-7 | TRBV24-1 | TRBD2 | NA
TGCAGTGCTAGAGCGCGGGGGGGGTCAACTAATGAAAAACTGTTTTTT | CSARARGGSTNEKLFF | TRBJ1-4 | TRBV20-1 | NA | NA
TGTGCCAGCAGTGGTGAGTCCATATACAATGAGCAGTTCTTC | CASSGESIYNEQFF | TRBJ2-1 | TRBV2 | NA | many
TGTGCCAGCAGGACCCTGGGGGGCGCCTACAATGAGCAGTTCTTC | CASRTLGGAYNEQFF | TRBJ2-1 | TRBV12-3/TRBV12-4 | NA | many
TGCGCCAGCAGCTTCGGGACAGGGACCACTGAAGCTTTCTTT | CASSFGTGTTEAFF | TRBJ1-1 | TRBV5-1 | TRBD1 | few
TGTGCCAGCAGTAGACAGGGGGCCTCGGAAGCTTTCTTT | CASSRQGASEAFF | TRBJ1-1 | TRBV12-3/TRBV12-4 | TRBD1 | few
TGTGCCAGCAGTCGCCGGGACAACTACGAGCAGTACTTC | CASSRRDNYEQYF | TRBJ2-7 | TRBV6-5 | NA | many
TGTGCCAGCAGCTTGGCCGGGGACAGGCTTGGCGATGAGCAGTTCTTC | CASSLAGDRLGDEQFF | TRBJ2-1 | TRBV5-6 | TRBD1 | NA
TGTGCCAGCAGTCTAGGGCCCCGGGGCATCGAGACCCAGTACTTC | CASSLGPRGIETQYF | TRBJ2-5 | TRBV28 | NA | few
TGCAGTGTCGGGTCGGGGGCCTCGGAAGAGACCCAGTACTTC | CSVGSGASEETQYF | TRBJ2-5 | TRBV20-1 | NA | once
TGTGCCAGCAGCTTAGGGGGGGAGTACCAAGAGACCCAGTACTTC | CASSLGGEYQETQYF | TRBJ2-5 | TRBV13 | NA | few
TGTGCCAGCAGCTCGGGACTAGACTATCCCTACGAGCAGTACTTC | CASSSGLDYPYEQYF | TRBJ2-7 | TRBV7-9 | TRBD2 | few
TGCGCCAGCAGTTTGATGACGGACTACAATGAGCAGGTCTTC | CASSLMTDYNEQVF | TRBJ2-1 | TRBV5-1 | NA | NA
TGTGCCAGCAGTTTGGTAACATTAGGGAACTCAACCTTC | CASSLVTLGNSTF | TRBJ1-2 | TRBV28 | NA | NA
TGTGCCAGCAGGTCGGGGCAGGCCGCTTCCCTAAACACTGAAGCTTTCTTT | CASRSGQAASLNTEAFF | TRBJ1-1 | TRBV7-2 | NA | few
TGCGCCAGCAGGCTGGGGCGCGACAGTGGGTACACCTTC | CASRLGRDSGYTF | TRBJ1-2 | TRBV4-1 | NA | few
TGCAGTGCCCCGAGATCAGGCGGGGCCCGTCAAGAGACCCAGTACTTC | CSAPRSGGARQETQYF | TRBJ2-5 | TRBV20-1 | NA | few
TGTGCCAGCTCACCACAGGGTAGGGACGAGCAGTACTTC | CASSPQGRDEQYF | TRBJ2-7 | TRBV18 | NA | few
TGTGCCAGCTCAGAACGTCCGGCGTCGAAGACCCAGTACTTC | CASSERPASKTQYF | TRBJ2-5 | TRBV18 | NA | NA
TGTGCCAGCAGCTACCGTCCCGGGACAGGAATCTATGGCCACACCTTC | CASSYRPGTGIYGHTF | TRBJ1-2 | TRBV7-9 | TRBD1 | few
TGCAGTTCTCAGAGGGCGGGGACTTTGAACACCGGGGAGCTGTTTTTT | CSSQRAGTLNTGELFF | TRBJ2-2 | TRBV20-1 | NA | NA
TGTGCCAGCAGCTTCACCCCGGGGACCCAATACGAGCAGTACTTC | CASSFTPGTQYEQYF | TRBJ2-7 | TRBV7-2 | NA | many
TGTGCCAGCGGTGAGCGGGGGGCATCCGCCGGGGAGCTGTTTTTT | CASGERGASAGELFF | TRBJ2-2 | TRBV27 | TRBD2 | few
TGTGCCAGCAGCCCGCTAGCGGGGGGGCTTACTGAGCAGTTCTTC | CASSPLAGGLTEQFF | TRBJ2-1 | TRBV9 | TRBD2 | many
TGCGCCAGCAGCCGCGGGGACAGCTCACCTCAAGCCTACGAGCAGTACTTC | CASSRGDSSPQAYEQYF | TRBJ2-7 | TRBV5-1 | NA | many
TGCGCCAGCAGCTTGGACACCAGATCTAGCACAGATACGCAGTATTTT | CASSLDTRSSTDTQYF | TRBJ2-3 | TRBV5-1 | NA | NA
TGCAGCGTTGAGGCGGACTCGATTGCCACAGATACGCAGTATTTT | CSVEADSIATDTQYF | TRBJ2-3 | TRBV29-1 | NA | few
TGTGCCAGCAGCCTGAGCTTCCAGCAGGAGACCCAGTACTTC | CASSLSFQQETQYF | TRBJ2-5 | TRBV5-6 | NA | many
TGTGCCAGCAGCACTCGAGGACAGAACTCTGGAAACACCATATATTTT | CASSTRGQNSGNTIYF | TRBJ1-3 | TRBV7-9 | NA | NA
TGTGCCTGGAGTGACGGGAAGTTGGCTTTCTTT | CAWSDGKLAFF | TRBJ1-1 | TRBV30 | NA | NA
TGCAGCATTCGAAGAGAGTCTGGGCAGTACTTC | CSIRRESGQYF | TRBJ2-5 | TRBV20-1 | NA | NA
TGCGCCAGCAGCCCTCTAGAGTCGGACGAAGAGACCCAGTACTTC | CASSPLESDEETQYF | TRBJ2-5 | TRBV5-1 | NA | NA
TGTGCCAGCAGTTACTCCGTGGGGGACCCGGTAGCAGATACGCAGTATTTT | CASSYSVGDPVADTQYF | TRBJ2-3 | TRBV6-6 | NA | NA
TGTGCCAGCAGTGAAGCGTGGCAGGGCAGGAATACGCAGTATTTT | CASSEAWQGRNTQYF | TRBJ2-3 | TRBV6-1 | NA | few
TGTGCCAGCACCCCGGGGTCCAACACCGGGGAGCTGTTTTTT | CASTPGSNTGELFF | TRBJ2-2 | TRBV28 | NA | NA
TGTGCCAGCAGCCGAGGTGGGATCGTGGGCAGGAATAACTATAGCTACACCTTC | CASSRGGIVGRNNYSYTF | TRBJ1-2 | TRBV7-2 | NA | NA
TGCGCCAGCAGCAAAGACAGCTACGAGCAGTACTTC | CASSKDSYEQYF | TRBJ2-7 | TRBV5-1 | NA | many
TGTGCCAGCAGCCCCCAGGTAGGGTCCTACAATGAGCAGTTCTTC | CASSPQVGSYNEQFF | TRBJ2-1 | TRBV7-2 | NA | NA
TGCAGCGTTGAAGGCGGGGGCAAGAATGAGCAGTTCTTC | CSVEGGGKNEQFF | TRBJ2-1 | TRBV29-1 | NA | NA
TGCGCCAGCAGCTTCAGGGACGCGAGCACAGATACGCAGTATTTT | CASSFRDASTDTQYF | TRBJ2-3 | TRBV5-1 | NA | once
TGTGCCAGCAGCTTCCTGGGGGGTTTTAACAATGAGCAGTTCTTC | CASSFLGGFNNEQFF | TRBJ2-1 | TRBV7-9 | NA | NA
TGTGCCAGCAGCTCAGGACTAGCGGGGGGATTGGAGCAGTTCTTC | CASSSGLAGGLEQFF | TRBJ2-1 | TRBV13 | TRBD2 | few
TGTGCCAGCAACCAAGCCGTCAGCCCCTACGAGCAGTACTTC | CASNQAVSPYEQYF | TRBJ2-7 | TRBV7-9 | NA | NA
TGTGCCAGCAGTGTTCGGACAGCGGCAGATCAGCCCCAGCATTTT | CASSVRTAADQPQHF | TRBJ1-5 | TRBV6-1 | NA | NA
TGCAGCGTTGAGGGGATGGGACTAGCGATCGAATATACGCAGTATTTT | CSVEGMGLAIEYTQYF | TRBJ2-3 | TRBV29-1 | TRBD2 | many
TGTGCCAGCAGTAGACAGGGTCGGGGCTCCTATAATTCACCCCTCCACTTT | CASSRQGRGSYNSPLHF | TRBJ1-6 | TRBV6-6 | TRBD1 | many